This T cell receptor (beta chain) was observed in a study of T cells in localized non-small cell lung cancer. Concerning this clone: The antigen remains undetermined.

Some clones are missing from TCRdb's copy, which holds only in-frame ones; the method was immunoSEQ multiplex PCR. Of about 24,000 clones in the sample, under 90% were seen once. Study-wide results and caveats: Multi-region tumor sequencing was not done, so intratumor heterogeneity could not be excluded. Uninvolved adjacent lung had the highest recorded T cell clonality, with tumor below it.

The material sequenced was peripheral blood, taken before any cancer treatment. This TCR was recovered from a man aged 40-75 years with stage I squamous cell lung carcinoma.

CDR3 sequence reads: CASSLGAAADGYTF. CDR3 bases: TGTGCCAGCAGCTTGGGCGCGGCGGCTGATGGCTACACCTTC. The chain recombines TRBV5-6 with TRBJ1-2; D call uncertain. V was clipped by 0 bases and J by 6 bases, with 12 bases between them. The germline V gene encodes CDR1 SGHDT and CDR2 YYEEEE. The CDR3 consists of 14 residues. Based on the CDR3 plus reference TRBV5-6 and TRBJ1-2, the full variable domain is DAGVTQSPTHLIKTRGQQVTLRCSPKSGHDTVSWYQQALGQGPQFIFQYYEEEERQRGNFPDRFSGHQFPNYSSELNVNALLLGDSALYLCASSLGAAADGYTFGSGTRLTVV.